The 11 T cell receptor beta chains presented below share a single source sample, sequenced in a study of blood T cell repertoires in COVID-19. The assay was immunoSEQ multiplex PCR, and TCRdb's table has in-frame clones only and misses some. The table shows more than 120,000 clones, with about 87% occurring only once. Sequencing used peripheral blood. All receptors come from a woman between 50 and 59 years old with active or convalescent COVID-19.

This clone has only one observation. The J gene is TRBJ2-7, the V gene TRBV5-6; 10 bases match TRBD1. The CDR3 totals 14 residues. V shed 6 bases and J 4 bases; nucleotides not matched to a gene: 7. Germline assignment: CDR1 SGHDT and CDR2 YYEEEE. This CDR3 reads CASTDRGMGYEQYF. As DNA, the CDR3 is TGTGCCAGCACGGACAGGGGGATGGGGTACGAGCAGTACTTC.

This CDR3 is CASSQDTQSGNTIYF. The CDR3 DNA follows: TGTGCCAGCAGCCAAGACACCCAGTCTGGAAACACCATATATTTT. The V call is TRBV3-1 (or the pseudogene TRBV3-2), the J call TRBJ1-3; D remains unclear. The germline CDR1 and CDR2 sequences are LGHDT and YNNKEL (reference sequence). This CDR3 is 15 amino acids long. Trimming removed 0 bases from V and 1 base from J, with 7 bases in between.

The chain carries TRBV2 and TRBJ1-1; weak D call: TRBD1 (6 bases). The CDR3 is made up of 14 amino acids. Germline CDR1 reads SNHLY; CDR2 reads FYNNEI. The ends were cut back, 4 bases at V and 4 bases at J, with 13 bases in the middle. CDR3 nucleotide sequence: TGTGCCAGCAGTGCTCTGGGGGCGAGCACTGAAGCTTTCTTT. Amino acid sequence: CASSALGASTEAFF.

The chain links TRBV11-2 to TRBJ1-3; no firm D call. The CDR3 runs to 15 residues. Germline lookup yields CDR1 SGHAT and CDR2 FQNNGV. Trimming left V 4 bases short and J 0 bases short, with 10 bases between. CDR3 coding DNA: TGTGCCAGCAGCTCGGGAGTGAGCTCTGGAAACACCATATATTTT. As protein: CASSSGVSSGNTIYF.

The V gene is TRBV5-8, the J gene TRBJ1-2; D may be TRBD1 (5 bases). The CDR3 totals 16 residues. Deletions cut 4 bases from V and 2 bases from J, with 18 bases between. Germline-derived CDR1 and CDR2 are SGHTS and YDEGEE. DNA for the CDR3: TGTGCCAGCAGCCGGGAGGGGTACGGCCGAAACTATGGCTACACCTTC. This codes for CASSREGYGRNYGYTF.

The chain joins TRBV2 to TRBJ1-4; 7 bases match TRBD1. Germline values: CDR1 SNHLY, CDR2 FYNNEI. This CDR3 is built from 13 residues. Trimming removed 4 bases from V and 8 bases from J; junction bases left unmatched: 4. CDR3 nucleotides: TGTGCCAGCAGTGCCCGGACAGGAGAAAAACTGTTTTTT. The encoded protein is CASSARTGEKLFF. The variable domain in full, with the rest retrieved from reference TRBV2 and TRBJ1-4, is EPEVTQTPSHQVTQMGQEVILRCVPISNHLYFYWYRQILGQKVEFLVSFYNNEISEKSEIFDDQFSVERPDGSNFTLKIRSTKLEDSAMYFCASSARTGEKLFFGSGTQLSVL.

This clone appeared once. CDR3 DNA sequence: TGTGCCAGCAGCAGATACAGGGGGGACACTGAAGCTTTCTTT. The encoded protein is CASSRYRGDTEAFF. The chain employs TRBV7-3 and TRBJ1-1, with 8 bases identical to TRBD1. Trimming at V came to 5 bases and at J to 3 bases, leaving 5 bases not matched to a gene. The CDR3 totals 14 residues. The germline V gene encodes CDR1 SGHTA and CDR2 FQGTGA.

This chain uses TRBV16 with TRBJ1-5; D is ambiguous. Germline V gene sequence: CDR1 KGHSY, CDR2 FQNENV. V was trimmed by 7 bases and J by 1 base, leaving 8 bases between them. The CDR3 has 13 amino acids. The CDR3 DNA is TGTGCCAGCATCACAGAGAGCAATCAGCCCCAGCATTTT. Its protein product is CASITESNQPQHF. The full variable domain, in which reference TRBV16 and TRBJ1-5 provide the parts outside the CDR3, is GEEVAQTPKHLVRGEGQKAKLYCAPIKGHSYVFWYQQVLKNEFKFLISFQNENVFDETGMPKERFSAKCLPNSPCSLEIQATKLEDSAVYFCASITESNQPQHFGDGTRLSIL.

The V and J genes are TRBV28 and TRBJ2-7; D possibly corresponds to TRBD1 (5 bases). Trimming removed 6 bases from V and 0 bases from J, with 12 bases in between. The CDR3 totals 14 residues. CDR1 and CDR2 from the germline V gene are MDHEN and SYDVKM. CDR3 coding DNA: TGTGCCAGCAGCCCCCAGGGTTCCTCCTACGAGCAGTACTTC. Translating gives CASSPQGSSYEQYF.

A single count supports this clone. The chain has TRBV11-1 and TRBJ1-2, with no clear D. This CDR3 is built from 13 residues. V was clipped by 4 bases and J by 6 bases, with 12 bases between them. Germline loops: CDR1 SGHAT, CDR2 FQDESV (reference sequence). The CDR3 reads CASSYSSWDGYTF. The CDR3, as DNA: TGTGCCAGCAGCTACAGTTCCTGGGATGGCTACACCTTC.

This clone was seen just once. The chain joins TRBV6-5 to TRBJ1-5; 8 nucleotides line up with TRBD1. V dropped 6 bases and J dropped 2; count of bases not matched to a gene: 3. This CDR3 spans 14 amino acids. Germline CDR1 reads MNHEY; CDR2 reads SVGAGI. DNA of the CDR3: TGTGCCAGCAGCAAGGACAGGGGCAATCAGCCCCAGCATTTT. Translated, it gives CASSKDRGNQPQHF.